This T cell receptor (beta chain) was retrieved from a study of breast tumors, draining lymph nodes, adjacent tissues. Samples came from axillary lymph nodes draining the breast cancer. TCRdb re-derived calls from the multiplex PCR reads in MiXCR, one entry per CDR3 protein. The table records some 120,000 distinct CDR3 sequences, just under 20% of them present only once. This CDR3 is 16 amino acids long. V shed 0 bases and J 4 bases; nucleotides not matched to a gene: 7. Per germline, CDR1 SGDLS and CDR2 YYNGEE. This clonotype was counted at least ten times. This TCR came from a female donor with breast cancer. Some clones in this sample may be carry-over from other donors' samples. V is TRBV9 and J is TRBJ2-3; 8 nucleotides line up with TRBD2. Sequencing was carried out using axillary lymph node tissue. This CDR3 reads CASSVGEAAGADTQYF. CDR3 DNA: TGTGCCAGCAGCGTAGGTGAGGCAGCGGGGGCAGATACGCAGTATTTT.